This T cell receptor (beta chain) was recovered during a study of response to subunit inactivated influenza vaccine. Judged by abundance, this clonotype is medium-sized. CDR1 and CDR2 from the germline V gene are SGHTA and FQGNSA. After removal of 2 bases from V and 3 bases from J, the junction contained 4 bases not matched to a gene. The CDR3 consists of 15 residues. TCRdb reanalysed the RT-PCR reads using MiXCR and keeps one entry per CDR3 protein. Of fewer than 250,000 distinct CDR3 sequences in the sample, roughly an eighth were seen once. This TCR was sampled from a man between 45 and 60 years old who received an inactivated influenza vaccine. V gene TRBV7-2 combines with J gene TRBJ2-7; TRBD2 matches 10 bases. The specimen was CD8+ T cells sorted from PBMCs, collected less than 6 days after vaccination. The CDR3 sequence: CASSLLPSGGYEQYF. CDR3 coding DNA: TGTGCCAGCAGCTTACTTCCTAGCGGGGGCTACGAGCAGTACTTC. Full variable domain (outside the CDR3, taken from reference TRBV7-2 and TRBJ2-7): GAGVSQSPSNKVTEKGKDVELRCDPISGHTALYWYRQSLGQGLEFLIYFQGNSAPDKSGLPSDRFSAERTGGSVSTLTIQRTQQEDSAVYLCASSLLPSGGYEQYFGPGTRLTVT.